This TCR beta chain was captured by sequencing in a study of regulatory T cells in long-lasting Graves disease. Study-level points and caveats: There was favoring of TRBV28, TRBJ1-2 and TRBJ2-5 in persistent disease.

This clonotype was counted between two and nine times. Antigen unknown. The sample's time point: newly diagnosed GD, antithyroid drugs for less than 3 months. From PBMCs, RNA was extracted and then used to make the TCR library. American Thyroid Association guidelines were used to diagnose Graves' disease. In building TCR beta libraries, iRepertoire HTBI primers were used together with Arm-PCR of CDR3 regions. TCRdb used MiXCR to reprocess the multiplex PCR reads, holding one entry per CDR3 protein. The sample includes about 320,000 distinct CDR3 sequences, roughly 18% of them seen just once. After removal of 6 bases from V and 4 bases from J, the junction contained 9 bases not matched to a gene. The germline gives CDR1 ENHRY, CDR2 SYGVKD. The CDR3 contains 14 residues.

The TCR originated in a female donor with Graves disease. Material: peripheral blood mononuclear cells (PBMCs), obtained at new diagnosis, from a patient treated with antithyroid drugs. J is TRBJ2-7 and V is TRBV10-3, with TRBD1 matching over 7 bases. CDR3 in amino acids: CAIRDPGQPYEQYF. The CDR3 bases are TGTGCCATCAGGGATCCGGGACAGCCTTACGAGCAGTACTTC.